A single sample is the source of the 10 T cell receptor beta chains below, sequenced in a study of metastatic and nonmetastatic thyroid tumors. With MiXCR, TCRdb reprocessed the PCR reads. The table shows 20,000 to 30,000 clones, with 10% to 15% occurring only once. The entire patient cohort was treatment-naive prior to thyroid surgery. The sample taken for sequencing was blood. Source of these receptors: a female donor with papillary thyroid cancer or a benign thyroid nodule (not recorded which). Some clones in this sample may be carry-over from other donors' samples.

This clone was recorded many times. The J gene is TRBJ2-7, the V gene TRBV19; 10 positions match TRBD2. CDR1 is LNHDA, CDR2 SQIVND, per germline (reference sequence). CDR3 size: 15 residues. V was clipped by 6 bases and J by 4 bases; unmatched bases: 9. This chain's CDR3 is CASSTSGAPWYEQYF. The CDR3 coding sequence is TGTGCCAGTAGCACTAGCGGGGCCCCATGGTACGAGCAGTACTTC.

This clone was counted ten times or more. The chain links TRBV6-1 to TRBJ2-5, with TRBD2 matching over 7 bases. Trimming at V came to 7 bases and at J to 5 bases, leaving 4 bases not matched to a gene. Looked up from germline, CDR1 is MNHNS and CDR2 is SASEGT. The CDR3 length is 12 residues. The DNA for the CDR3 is TGTGCCAGCAAAGCGGGATTGGAGACCCAGTACTTC. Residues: CASKAGLETQYF.

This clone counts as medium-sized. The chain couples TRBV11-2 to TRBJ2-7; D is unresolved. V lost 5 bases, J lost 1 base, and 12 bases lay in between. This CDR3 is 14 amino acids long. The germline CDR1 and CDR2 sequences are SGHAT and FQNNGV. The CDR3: CASSPLEKSYEQYF. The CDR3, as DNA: TGTGCCAGCAGCCCCCTCGAGAAGTCCTACGAGCAGTACTTC.

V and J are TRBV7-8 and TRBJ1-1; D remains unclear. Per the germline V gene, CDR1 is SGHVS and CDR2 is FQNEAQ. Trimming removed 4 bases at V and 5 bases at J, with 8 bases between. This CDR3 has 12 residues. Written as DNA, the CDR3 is TGTGCCAGCAGCTCAGGAAGTACTGAAGCTTTCTTT. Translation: CASSSGSTEAFF. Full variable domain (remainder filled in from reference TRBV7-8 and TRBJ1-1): GAGVSQSPRYKVAKRGQDVALRCDPISGHVSLFWYQQALGQGPEFLTYFQNEAQLDKSGLPSDRFFAERPEGSVSTLKIQRTQQEDSAVYLCASSSGSTEAFFGQGTRLTVV.

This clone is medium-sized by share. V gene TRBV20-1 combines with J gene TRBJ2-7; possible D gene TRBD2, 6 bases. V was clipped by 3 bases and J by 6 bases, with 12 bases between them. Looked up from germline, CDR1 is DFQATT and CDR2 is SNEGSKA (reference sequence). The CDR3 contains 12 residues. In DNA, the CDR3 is TGCAGTGCTAGCGGGAGTACGGGCGAGCAGTACTTC. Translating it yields CSASGSTGEQYF.

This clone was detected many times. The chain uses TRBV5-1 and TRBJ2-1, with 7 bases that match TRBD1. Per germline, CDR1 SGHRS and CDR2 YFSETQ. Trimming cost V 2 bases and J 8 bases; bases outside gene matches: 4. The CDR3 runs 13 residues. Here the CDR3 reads CASSFNRGDEQFF. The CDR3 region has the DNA TGCGCCAGCAGCTTTAACAGGGGCGATGAGCAGTTCTTC.

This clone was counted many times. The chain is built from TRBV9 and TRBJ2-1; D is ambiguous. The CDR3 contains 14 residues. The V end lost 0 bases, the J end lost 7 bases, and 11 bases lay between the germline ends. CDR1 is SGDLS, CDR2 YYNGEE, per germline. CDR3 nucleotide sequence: TGTGCCAGCAGCGTAGAGGGCAGTTTGAATGAGCAGTTCTTC. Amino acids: CASSVEGSLNEQFF. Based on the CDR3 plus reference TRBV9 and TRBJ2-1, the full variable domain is DSGVTQTPKHLITATGQRVTLRCSPRSGDLSVYWYQQSLDQGLQFLIQYYNGEERAKGNILERFSAQQFPDLHSELNLSSLELGDSALYFCASSVEGSLNEQFFGPGTRLTVL.

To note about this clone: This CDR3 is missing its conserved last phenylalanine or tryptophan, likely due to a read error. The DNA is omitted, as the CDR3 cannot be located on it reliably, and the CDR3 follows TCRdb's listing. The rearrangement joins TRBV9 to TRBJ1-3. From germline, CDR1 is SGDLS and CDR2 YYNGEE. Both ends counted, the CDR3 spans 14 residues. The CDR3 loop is CASIVAGSGNTLYL.

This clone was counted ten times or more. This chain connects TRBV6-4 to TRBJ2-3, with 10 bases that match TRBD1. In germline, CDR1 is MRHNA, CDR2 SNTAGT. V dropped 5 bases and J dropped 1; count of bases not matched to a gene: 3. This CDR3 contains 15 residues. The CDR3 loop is CASSPGTGGTDTQYF. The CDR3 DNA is TGTGCCAGCAGTCCCGGGACAGGGGGCACAGATACGCAGTATTTT.

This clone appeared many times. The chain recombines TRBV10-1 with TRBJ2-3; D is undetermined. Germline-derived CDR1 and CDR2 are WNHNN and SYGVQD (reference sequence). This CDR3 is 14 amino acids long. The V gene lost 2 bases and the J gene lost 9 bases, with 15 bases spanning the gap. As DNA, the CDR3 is TGCGCCAGCAGTGAGACCTCTAAGGGCGGCACGCAGTATTTT. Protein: CASSETSKGGTQYF.